Included here is one TCR beta chain sequence, with context. Per the study methods: Amplifying reference gene primers gave estimates of nucleated cell counts. The data were produced by immunoSEQ multiplex PCR, yet TCRdb's version contains in-frame clones alone and is incomplete. For V, J and clone size, that table is used; D and trimming come from the DNA. The data hold 100,000 to 150,000 clones, with over 70% observed a single time. The data stem from a study of blood T cell repertoires in COVID-19. Looking at the study overall: Spain, Italy and the United States supplied samples that represented acute and convalescent COVID-19. PBMCs, B-cell-depleted T cells, or T cells were the source of the cDNA or gDNA that made up the material.

The CDR3 sequence is 16 residues long. V shed 5 bases and J shed 6 bases, with 20 bases lying between them. Looked up from germline, CDR1 is LNHDA and CDR2 is SQIVND (reference sequence). The chain is built from TRBV19 and TRBJ2-1, with a weak D call TRBD2 (6 bases). This receptor was identified in a woman in her sixties or seventies with acute or convalescent COVID-19. The source material was peripheral blood. CDR3 sequence (DNA): TGTGCCAGTAGTCACATCGGTGGGGGGACCTCCAATGAGCAGTTCTTC. Residues: CASSHIGGGTSNEQFF. The whole variable domain, filled in from reference TRBV19 and TRBJ2-1, reads DGGITQSPKYLFRKEGQNVTLSCEQNLNHDAMYWYRQDPGQGLRLIYYSQIVNDFQKGDIAEGYSVSREKKESFPLTVTSAQKNPTAFYLCASSHIGGGTSNEQFFGPGTRLTVL.